The source of this T cell receptor beta chain is a study of PD-1 blockade in classical Hodgkin lymphoma. The ends lost 3 bases at V and 1 base at J; junction bases unmatched: 5. The V gene's germline CDR1 is LNHDA and CDR2 SQIVND (reference sequence). The CDR3 extends over 16 amino acids. The time point is: cycle 4 day 1 (C4D1), after more than five weeks of nivolumab. Brentuximab vedotin exposure varied among the patients, all of whom had relapsed after autologous stem cell transplantation. Study-wide results and caveats: Exclusion removed patients who began nivolumab under 1 year after ASCT. Reported findings placed baseline TCR diversity lower in newly diagnosed patients (compared with healthy donors). Baseline diversity was lower in partial responders and progressors than complete responders.

This clone was detected only once. The target antigen is unknown. Data came from immunoSEQ multiplex PCR; TCRdb stores just in-frame clones and leaves some out. The data hold tens of thousands of clones, with roughly 73% observed a single time. This clonotype originated in a human donor with classical Hodgkin lymphoma. This rearrangement joins TRBV19 to TRBJ2-1, with 8 bases aligning to TRBD2. This specimen was peripheral blood mononuclear cells (PBMCs), taken before the fourth cycle of nivolumab. The CDR3 nucleotides read TGTGCCAGTAGTATGAGGGTAGCGGGATCCTACAATGAGCAGTTCTTC. It codes for CASSMRVAGSYNEQFF.